This T cell receptor (beta chain) was recovered during a study of blood T cell repertoires in COVID-19. Study overall: There were acute and convalescent COVID-19 samples, and they came from the United States, Italy and Spain. Sources were T cells, B-cell-depleted T cells, or PBMCs; the material itself was cDNA or gDNA.

Clinical history reported by participants formed the basis on which cohorts were assigned. The table came from immunoSEQ multiplex PCR; TCRdb's copy has only in-frame clones and leaves some out. The data contain roughly 270,000 clones, roughly 85% of them singletons. Germline V CDR1 and CDR2: SEHNR, FQNEAQ (reference sequence). Trimming stripped 5 bases from V and 4 bases from J, with 14 bases between. This CDR3 has 14 amino acids. Sequencing input: PBMCs or T cells enriched from blood (not recorded which). The TCR sequence derives from a woman between 45 and 60 years old who had recovered from COVID-19. The chain joins TRBV7-9 to TRBJ1-2; no firm D call. The CDR3 reads CASSPPGEGYGYTF. CDR3 DNA: TGTGCCAGCAGCCCCCCCGGGGAGGGCTATGGCTACACCTTC.